This is a list of T cell receptor beta chains from one sample in a study of siplizumab effects on memory and regulatory T cells. The data were produced by immunoSEQ multiplex PCR, yet TCRdb's version contains in-frame clones alone and is incomplete. The sample has more than 85,000 clones; just over 90% are singletons. The sample taken for sequencing was Tregs sorted from blood. These receptors were taken from a human donor in good health. CDR3s include the opening cysteine and the closing phenylalanine or tryptophan. Fields, in order: CDR3 protein, CDR3 DNA, V gene, clone size, J gene, D gene. A D gene is named only where the DNA matches it firmly. Clone size appears in some rows only: once, few, many, or a class for an expanded clone.

CDR3aa: CASSLSLTSYEQYF
CDR3nt: TGCGCCAGCAGCTTGTCCTTGACCTCCTACGAGCAGTACTTC
v_gene: TRBV5-1
abundance: medium-sized
j_gene: TRBJ2-7
d_gene: .

CDR3aa: CASSLSSGGISETQYF
CDR3nt: TGTGCCAGCAGCTTAAGTAGCGGGGGGATTTCAGAGACCCAGTACTTC
v_gene: TRBV7-2
abundance: .
j_gene: TRBJ2-5
d_gene: TRBD2

CDR3aa: CASSSTFDSQPQHF
CDR3nt: TGTGCCAGCAGCTCAACCTTTGACAGTCAGCCCCAGCATTTT
v_gene: TRBV5-6
abundance: once
j_gene: TRBJ1-5
d_gene: .

CDR3aa: CASSQDIKQGTDTQYF
CDR3nt: TGTGCCAGCAGCCAAGATATAAAACAGGGGACAGATACGCAGTATTTT
v_gene: TRBV14
abundance: .
j_gene: TRBJ2-3
d_gene: TRBD1

CDR3aa: CASSQTGAGELFF
CDR3nt: TGCGCCAGCAGTCAAACAGGGGCCGGGGAGCTGTTTTTT
v_gene: TRBV5-1
abundance: .
j_gene: TRBJ2-2
d_gene: TRBD1

CDR3aa: CSAGQGSNEKLFF
CDR3nt: TGCAGCGCTGGACAGGGGAGTAATGAAAAACTGTTTTTT
v_gene: TRBV29-1
abundance: .
j_gene: TRBJ1-4
d_gene: TRBD1

CDR3aa: CASSLVDTQYF
CDR3nt: TGTGCCAGCAGCTTAGTAGATACGCAGTATTTT
v_gene: TRBV7-2
abundance: .
j_gene: TRBJ2-3
d_gene: .

CDR3aa: CASSATGNSPLHF
CDR3nt: TGTGCCAGCAGCGCTACAGGGAATTCACCCCTCCACTTT
v_gene: TRBV9
abundance: .
j_gene: TRBJ1-6
d_gene: .

CDR3aa: CANRVGNTGELFF
CDR3nt: TGTGCCAACAGGGTGGGGAACACCGGGGAGCTGTTTTTT
v_gene: TRBV6-6
abundance: .
j_gene: TRBJ2-2
d_gene: .

CDR3aa: CASSQPRANYGYTF
CDR3nt: TGTGCCAGCAGTCAACCGCGGGCCAACTATGGCTACACCTTC
v_gene: TRBV28
abundance: .
j_gene: TRBJ1-2
d_gene: .

CDR3aa: CASSRLLEGWSSGANVLTF
CDR3nt: TGTGCCAGCAGCCGCCTGCTTGAGGGCTGGTCCTCTGGGGCCAACGTCCTGACTTTC
v_gene: TRBV5-4
abundance: .
j_gene: TRBJ2-6
d_gene: .

CDR3aa: CASAPPGVGGYTF
CDR3nt: TGTGCTAGCGCTCCCCCAGGGGTGGGAGGCTACACCTTC
v_gene: TRBV12-5
abundance: few
j_gene: TRBJ1-2
d_gene: .

CDR3aa: CASSDSQRDTQYF
CDR3nt: TGTGCCAGCAGTGACTCGCAAAGGGATACGCAGTATTTT
v_gene: TRBV6-4
abundance: .
j_gene: TRBJ2-3
d_gene: .

CDR3aa: CASTGNRGQGEQYF
CDR3nt: TGTGCGAGCACTGGGAACAGGGGGCAAGGGGAGCAGTACTTC
v_gene: TRBV27
abundance: .
j_gene: TRBJ2-7
d_gene: TRBD1

CDR3aa: CASSKIGVAHEQYF
CDR3nt: TGTGCCAGCAGCAAGATTGGGGTAGCCCACGAGCAGTACTTC
v_gene: TRBV7-2
abundance: .
j_gene: TRBJ2-7
d_gene: .

CDR3aa: CASSSLGPATDTQYF
CDR3nt: TGTGCCAGCAGCTCGCTTGGACCCGCCACAGATACGCAGTATTTT
v_gene: TRBV7-9
abundance: .
j_gene: TRBJ2-3
d_gene: .

CDR3aa: CASSLDGGSRAFF
CDR3nt: TGTGCCAGCAGCTTAGATGGGGGCAGCCGAGCTTTCTTT
v_gene: TRBV11-2
abundance: .
j_gene: TRBJ1-1
d_gene: .

CDR3aa: CASSSTSGRVTGELFF
CDR3nt: TGTGCCAGCAGCTCCACCAGCGGGAGGGTCACCGGGGAGCTGTTTTTT
v_gene: TRBV7-2
abundance: .
j_gene: TRBJ2-2
d_gene: TRBD2

CDR3aa: CASSLVRSSYEQYF
CDR3nt: TGCGCCAGCAGCTTGGTGCGGAGCTCCTACGAGCAGTACTTC
v_gene: TRBV5-1
abundance: .
j_gene: TRBJ2-7
d_gene: .

CDR3aa: CASSPPGQSYEQYF
CDR3nt: TGTGCCAGCTCACCACCTGGACAGAGCTACGAGCAGTACTTC
v_gene: TRBV18
abundance: .
j_gene: TRBJ2-7
d_gene: .

CDR3aa: CSLRTANYGYTF
CDR3nt: TGCAGCTTAAGGACGGCCAACTATGGCTACACCTTC
v_gene: TRBV29-1
abundance: .
j_gene: TRBJ1-2
d_gene: .

CDR3aa: CASSKVRGRGGEKLFF
CDR3nt: TGTGCCAGCAGCAAAGTGAGAGGCAGGGGCGGGGAAAAACTGTTTTTT
v_gene: TRBV21-1
abundance: .
j_gene: TRBJ1-4
d_gene: .

CDR3aa: CASSRTGTDTQYF
CDR3nt: TGTGCCAGCTCAAGGACAGGGACAGATACGCAGTATTTT
v_gene: TRBV10-3
abundance: .
j_gene: TRBJ2-3
d_gene: TRBD1